This T cell receptor beta chain was found in a study of glioma-infiltrating T cells after dendritic cell vaccination. Germline trimming cut 0 bases from V and 5 bases from J; bases unmatched to any gene: 9. From germline, CDR1 is GTSNPN and CDR2 SVGIG (reference sequence). CDR3 size: 15 residues. Study-wide findings and caveats: The cohort had few patients with full blood and tumor sets.

This clone was recorded once. The antigen is undetermined. Produced via immunoSEQ multiplex PCR; TCRdb's table is partial and in-frame only. The data show tens of thousands of clones, with around nine tenths seen just once and approximately 2.1% held by the top ten. Time point of the sample: after dendritic cell vaccination, including at tumor progression/relapse. The specimen comprised blood, sampled after dendritic cell vaccination. The sequence was obtained from a human donor with glioblastoma. The V and J genes are TRBV30 and TRBJ2-5; 7 bases line up with TRBD2. The CDR3 loop reads CAWSVSLGGVETQYF. The CDR3 DNA is TGTGCCTGGAGTGTTTCTTTGGGAGGGGTTGAGACCCAGTACTTC.